This T cell receptor (beta chain) was profiled in a study of blood T cell repertoires in COVID-19. The CDR3 contains 14 residues. Germline V gene data show CDR1 as LNHDA and CDR2 as SQIVND (reference sequence). Trimming removed 5 bases from V and 3 bases from J, with 11 bases in between. Methods used by the authors: Estimation of nucleated cell counts was performed using reference gene primer amplification. Generated by immunoSEQ multiplex PCR, the TCRdb table keeps only in-frame clones and is missing some. V and J calls plus clone size are reproduced from that table; the DNA served to infer D and trimming. The sample lists about 140,000 clones, 75% to 90% occurring once.

Sequenced material: peripheral blood. The TCR originated in a woman of 80 years or more with acute or convalescent COVID-19. The rearrangement links TRBV19 to TRBJ1-5; the D gene is possibly TRBD1 (5 bases). In DNA, the CDR3 is TGTGCCAGTAGTGTCCCAGGGCCCAATCAGCCCCAGCATTTT. Translated: CASSVPGPNQPQHF.